This TCR beta chain stems from a study of cytomegalovirus exposure and HLA in healthy donors. Study-wide points: Analysis performed later found 16,000 or so TCR beta sequences associated with HLA alleles at 0.05 false discovery rate. Sequencing probably produced one cluster of sequence variants that were highly shared.

This CDR3 is 12 amino acids long. Trimming stripped 6 bases from V and 4 bases from J, with 9 bases between. Germline-derived CDR1 and CDR2 are ENHRY and SYGVKD. As regards this clone: Its antigen remains unidentified.

Participants comprised healthy donors of bone marrow. It was with 60 Vbeta and 13 Jbeta primers that the PCR ran. The data were produced by immunoSEQ multiplex PCR, yet TCRdb's version contains in-frame clones alone and is incomplete. The sample has under 150,000 clones, roughly four fifths seen once. The sample was PBMCs. The rearrangement uses TRBV10-3 and TRBJ1-1; D remains ambiguous. The receptor comes from a boy between 2 and 10 years old in good health and CMV-seronegative. The CDR3 here is CAIRGGGTEAFF. The CDR3, as DNA: TGTGCCATCAGGGGAGGAGGCACTGAAGCTTTCTTT.